This T cell receptor (beta chain) was captured by sequencing in a study of cytomegalovirus exposure and HLA in healthy donors (dated by TCRdb to about 2017). For context, the study as a whole: An earlier analysis of approximately 640 of the donors reported 250 to 350 Gb of sequence data and 117 million unique TCR beta sequences from about 179 million T cells. A later genetic analysis took genome-wide SNP genotypes for about three fifths of the roughly 670 donors and used that subset as a discovery cohort. The study profiled the T cell repertoires of hundreds of subjects by immunosequencing and related them to cytomegalovirus serostatus. The study was designed to test whether signatures of past pathogen exposure could be identified by cataloging public T cell receptors. To predict cytomegalovirus infection status, the study combined high-throughput TCR immunosequencing, statistical association of individual TCRs with disease status, and machine learning. Both class I and class II loci were covered by HLA typing, at four-digit resolution. The later analysis used no new phenotypic data to find candidate immune exposures, relying instead on TCR beta sequences and their occurrence across donors. Typing coverage differed by locus: A, B, C, DRB1 and DQB1 were typed in roughly 620-640 donors, DQA1 in about 500, DPA1 in some 570, and DPB1 in roughly 450. In a later analysis, previously published TCR beta repertoires from hundreds of donors were re-analyzed and high-resolution HLA genotyping was added so that TCR occurrence patterns could be studied. An earlier analysis of around 580 of the donors used high-throughput TCR beta sequencing to judge whether each TCR beta V gene segment behaved as functional or pseudogenic. Among about 390 genotyped donors of the cohort, an average of around 240,000 unique TCR beta nucleotide sequences were sequenced per donor, roughly 20% of them non-productive. Donor age, sex, ethnicity and CMV serostatus were compiled alongside the repertoire data. All discovery cohort repertoires had been generated on a single sequencing platform. Of the roughly 400 genotyped donors, around 81% fell in the genetic ancestry cluster associated with self-reported Caucasian donors. Along with the roughly 700-subject first cohort, a separate validation cohort of 120 different subjects was used. An early release that covered some 630 HLA-typed donors contained about 300 gigabases of sequencing data and 70 million to 100 million unique TCR sequences. Four to six DR-DQ haplotypes were handled as single units for association and clustering, since linkage in the cohort was strong. General study outcomes and caveats: Because some donors lacked HLA typing at each locus, the association tests relied only on the typed subset. Linkage disequilibrium might explain the correlated functional status among segregating V segments, but an unknown experimental factor could not be excluded. Cytomegalovirus status was reported to be diagnosed by the classifier with high specificity and sensitivity in both the original and validation cohorts. The 87-base-pair reads could not distinguish some IMGT-functional V segments, including TRBV6-2 and TRBV6-3, so those segments were excluded. A cluster of highly shared sequence variants was judged likely to represent a technical artifact of the sequencing pipeline. While some public TCRs were present in many individuals, most TCR sequences turned up only very rarely across donors. In a later analysis, HLA-associated TCR beta chains showed more clonal expansion and lower generation probabilities than non-associated chains that were equally common. At a false discovery rate of 0.05, a later analysis linked 16,951 TCR beta sequences to specific HLA alleles. A further reported finding was that TCR beta sequences accurately predicted the HLA-A and HLA-B alleles for most subjects in the first cohort. Because counts were too low, about 18 rarely observed V segments, including chromosome 9 orphons, were excluded from the earlier analysis of a few hundred of the donors. The presence/absence analyses assumed that sequencing depth was roughly uniform across donors, and that assumption may not be true. An association between a missense DCLRE1C variant and V-gene and J-gene trimming of TCR beta chains was found in a later genetic analysis and replicated in an independent cohort. According to a later analysis, TCR association rates differed among HLA loci, with DRB1 alleles showing the most associated TCRs and HLA-C alleles showing the fewest. In vitro tests confirmed that three of the cytomegalovirus-associated TCR beta chains recognize cytomegalovirus antigens. An earlier analysis of approximately 600 of the donors showed that most TCR beta V segments appeared in productive rearrangements either about 87% or about 30% of the time, which broadly matched IMGT annotations. The authors suggested that the approach could potentially be generalized to other disease states and immunological phenotypes. In a later analysis, several top co-occurrence clusters were reported to appear linked to parvovirus B19, influenza, CMV and Epstein-Barr virus. According to a later analysis, most CMV-associated TCR beta chains appeared to be HLA-restricted, and the HLA associations seemed to be driven largely by CMV exposure. The cohort was sequenced for TCR beta chains only, and without alpha or paired-chain data the features that could be detected were limited. The study gave a list of more than 150 TCR beta chains associated with cytomegalovirus. When HLA alleles, especially DR and DQ, strongly co-occurred, TCR associations were difficult to assign to individual alleles. For the cohort, immune exposure information was limited to CMV serostatus. A later genetic analysis reported fewer N-insertions in productive TCRs among donors in an Asian-associated ancestry cluster than the roughly 700-donor mean.

Library preparation employed the immunoSEQ multiplex PCR assay. A mixture of 60 forward primers for TCR Vbeta segments and 13 reverse primers for TCR Jbeta segments was used in the multiplex PCR. The CDR3 region of rearranged TCR beta genes was amplified from genomic DNA by a multiplex PCR assay. On the Illumina HiSeq System, the amplified TCR beta libraries were sequenced as 87-base-pair reads. The authors' pipeline ran thus. In a later analysis, around 80 million unique TCR beta chains were counted across the roughly 610 repertoires, and roughly 11 million of these chains were shared by at least two donors. Raw reads were error-corrected and collapsed into unique sequences with a nearest-neighbor algorithm that merged closely related sequences to remove PCR and sequencing errors. V, D and J gene segments were assigned by aligning CDR3 sequences to IMGT reference sequences. Each retained sequence needed at least a six-nucleotide match to both a V gene segment and a J gene segment. Rearrangements were called productive when the CDR3 lacked stop codons and stayed in frame with V and J; all others were non-productive. Following IMGT convention, CDR3 was defined as the stretch from the second conserved V-encoded cysteine up to the conserved J-encoded phenylalanine. The earlier analysis of 550 to 650 of the donors excluded any sequence lacking an unambiguous match to a single V gene segment. In an earlier analysis of a few hundred of the donors, V segments were called functional above 56.7% productive rearrangements and were called segregating when the between-donor standard deviation exceeded 5%. A statistical classification framework was built to diagnose cytomegalovirus status from the catalog of TCR beta chain sequences. In a later analysis, V and J genes were assigned by comparing TCR nucleotide sequences against IMGT/GENE-DB human TR gene sequences. In a later analysis, CDR3 sequences and most-parsimonious VDJ recombination scenarios were assigned using the TCRdist pipeline. In a later analysis, each TCR beta chain was defined by its CDR3 amino acid sequence together with its V-gene family, and reads without a unique V-gene family were excluded. To address suspected cross-contamination and a sequencing artifact, a later analysis removed around 600 highly shared, low-generation-probability nucleotide sequences. A later analysis calculated a clonal expansion index for each public chain from normalized within-repertoire ranks of inferred template counts. A later analysis computed generation probabilities with a VDJ recombination model fitted to out-of-frame rearrangements, and checked the results against IGoR. Hypergeometric tests were used in a later analysis to score TCR-TCR, TCR-HLA and TCR-CMV co-occurrence, with a repertoire-size bias correction applied to the TCR pairs. To estimate false discovery rates, a later analysis permuted the HLA or CMV assignments 20 times. In a later analysis, co-occurring TCRs were grouped using DBSCAN, and TCRdist sequence similarity was added for clustering within HLA-allele-positive subsets. Co-occurrence clustering excluded repertoires with fewer than 30,000 or more than 120,000 public chains, plus five with anomalous nucleotide sharing. TCRdb mirrors the immuneACCESS table, restricted to in-frame sequences. Some clones are absent from its copies; in checked studies, under half trace to an unresolved V gene, and the reason for the others is unknown. Clone size and V and J calls were adopted from that table, with D and trimming inferred from the DNA. Across this sample there are fewer than 30,000 clones, with approximately 62% seen only once. Around 40% of the sample lies in the top ten.

CDR1 is given as MNHEY and CDR2 as SMNVEV, both from the germline V gene (reference sequence). Ends trimmed: V by 5 bases, J by 7 bases; bases unmatched to a gene: 10. The CDR3 measures 15 amino acids from cysteine to phenylalanine. The entry retains the CDR3 DNA only, 45 bases that are in frame from base 1. As for this clone: Its binding antigen is unknown. Per-base quality was not reported, and no clone a single base away is much larger than it.

The cohort comprised under 700 healthy bone marrow donors. At the time of sampling, every cohort member was nominally healthy, though immune exposures that went unrecorded were likely present. The donor was CMV seropositive and belonged to the group of more than 250 seropositive cohort members. Each donor provided a peripheral blood sample, and peripheral blood mononuclear cells were used for TCR beta sequencing. The Qiagen DNeasy Blood Extraction Kit was used to extract genomic DNA from the blood cell samples. The clonotype was recovered from a male donor in good health and CMV-seropositive. The sequence links TRBV27 to TRBJ1-4; 7 middle bases align to TRBD1. Sequences were obtained from PBMCs. The CDR3 protein sequence reads: CASSTQGGGTEKLFF. The nucleotide sequence is given as TGTGCCAGCAGTACCCAGGGGGGAGGCACTGAAAAACTGTTTTTT.